This T cell receptor beta chain was identified during a study of cytomegalovirus exposure and HLA in healthy donors. General study points: The classifier reportedly diagnosed cytomegalovirus status with high specificity and sensitivity. In vitro confirmation showed three CMV-associated chains to be CMV antigen specific.

Points on this clone: Its target is not known.

Assay: immunoSEQ multiplex PCR; the TCRdb copy retains only in-frame clones and omits some. This sample has fewer than 200,000 clones; about 89% occur once, and the top ten carry about 7.2%. The CDR3 extends over 16 amino acids. CDR1 and CDR2 from the germline V gene are PRHDT and FYEKMQ (reference sequence). V trimming: 5 bases; J trimming: 6 bases; junction bases outside the gene matches: 13. This chain links TRBV13 with TRBJ2-1, with 7 bases lining up with TRBD2. The TCR comes from a man younger than 45 in good health and CMV-seropositive. Sequenced sample: PBMCs. CDR3 loop: CASSLRMGGLVNEQFF. The CDR3 coding sequence is TGTGCCAGCAGCCTGCGGATGGGAGGGCTAGTCAATGAGCAGTTCTTC.